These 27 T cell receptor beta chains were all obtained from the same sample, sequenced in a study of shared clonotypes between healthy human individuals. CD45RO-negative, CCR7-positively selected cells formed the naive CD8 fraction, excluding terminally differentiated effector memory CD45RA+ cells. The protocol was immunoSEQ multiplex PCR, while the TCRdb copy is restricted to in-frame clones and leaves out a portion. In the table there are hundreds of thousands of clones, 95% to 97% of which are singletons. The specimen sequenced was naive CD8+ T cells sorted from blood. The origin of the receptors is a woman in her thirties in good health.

CDR3 protein: CASSLRGRGRTYEQYF. The CDR3 coding sequence is TGTGCCAGCAGCTTAAGAGGCAGGGGTCGGACCTACGAGCAGTACTTC. This sequence joins TRBV7-3 and TRBJ2-7; D might be TRBD1 (6 bases). CDR1 is SGHTA, CDR2 FQGTGA, per germline. The CDR3 runs 16 residues. V gave up 1 base and J gave up 2 bases, with 15 bases separating them.

This chain's CDR3 is CASSESTNAAYEQYF. CDR3 bases: TGCGCCAGCAGTGAGTCGACCAACGCCGCCTACGAGCAGTACTTC. The chain joins TRBV10-1 to TRBJ2-7; D remains ambiguous. This CDR3 has 15 amino acids. CDR1 is WNHNN, CDR2 SYGVQD, per germline (reference sequence). Trimming took 0 bases from V and 2 from J, leaving 11 bases between them.

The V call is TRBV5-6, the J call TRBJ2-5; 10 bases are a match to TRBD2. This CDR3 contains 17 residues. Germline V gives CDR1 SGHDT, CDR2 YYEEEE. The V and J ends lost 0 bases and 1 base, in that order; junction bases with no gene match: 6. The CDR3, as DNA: TGTGCCAGCAGCTTGGCTAGCGGGAGTTTGTCCCAAGAGACCCAGTACTTC. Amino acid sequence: CASSLASGSLSQETQYF.

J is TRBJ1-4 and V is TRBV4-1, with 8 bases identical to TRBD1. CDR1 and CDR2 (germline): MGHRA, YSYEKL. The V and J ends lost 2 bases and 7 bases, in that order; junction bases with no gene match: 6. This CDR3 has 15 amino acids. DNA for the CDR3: TGCGCCAGCAGCCAACTGGACAGGGACGGTGAAAAACTGTTTTTT. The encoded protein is CASSQLDRDGEKLFF.

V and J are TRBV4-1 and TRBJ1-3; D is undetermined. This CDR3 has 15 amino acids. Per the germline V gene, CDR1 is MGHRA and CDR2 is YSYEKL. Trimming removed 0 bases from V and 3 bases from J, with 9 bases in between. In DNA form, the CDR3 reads TGCGCCAGCAGCCAAGAGTGGGGTGGTGGAAACACCATATATTTT. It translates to CASSQEWGGGNTIYF.

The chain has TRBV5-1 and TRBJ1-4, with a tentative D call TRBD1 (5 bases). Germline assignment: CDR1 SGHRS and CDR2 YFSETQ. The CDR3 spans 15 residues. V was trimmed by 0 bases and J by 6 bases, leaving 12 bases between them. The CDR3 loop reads CASSLEAGQDEKLFF. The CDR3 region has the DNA TGCGCCAGCAGCTTGGAAGCGGGGCAGGATGAAAAACTGTTTTTT.

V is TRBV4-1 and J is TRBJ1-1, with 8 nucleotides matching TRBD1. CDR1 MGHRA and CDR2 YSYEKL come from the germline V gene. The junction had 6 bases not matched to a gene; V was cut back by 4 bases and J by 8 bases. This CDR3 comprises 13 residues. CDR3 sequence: CASSPRTGWEAFF. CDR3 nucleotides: TGCGCCAGCAGCCCACGGACAGGGTGGGAAGCTTTCTTT.

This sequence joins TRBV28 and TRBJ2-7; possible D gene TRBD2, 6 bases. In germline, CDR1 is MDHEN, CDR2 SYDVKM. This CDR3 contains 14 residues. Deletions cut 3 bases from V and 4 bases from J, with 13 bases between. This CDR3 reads CASSLMGGLYEQYF. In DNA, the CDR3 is TGTGCCAGCAGTTTGATGGGAGGCCTTTACGAGCAGTACTTC.

This chain's CDR3 is CASEGGTGGEKLFF. CDR3 DNA: TGTGCCAGCGAAGGGGGGACAGGGGGTGAAAAACTGTTTTTT. This rearrangement joins TRBV4-2 to TRBJ1-4; 11 positions match TRBD1. Trimming at V came to 8 bases and at J to 7 bases, leaving 6 bases not matched to a gene. The CDR3 runs to 14 residues. Germline V lookup: CDR1 LGHNA, CDR2 YNFKEQ.

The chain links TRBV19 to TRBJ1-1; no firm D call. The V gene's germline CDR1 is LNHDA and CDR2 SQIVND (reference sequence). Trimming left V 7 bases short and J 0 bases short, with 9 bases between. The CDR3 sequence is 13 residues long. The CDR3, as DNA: TGTGCCAGTAAGGTGGGGATGAACACTGAAGCTTTCTTT. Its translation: CASKVGMNTEAFF.

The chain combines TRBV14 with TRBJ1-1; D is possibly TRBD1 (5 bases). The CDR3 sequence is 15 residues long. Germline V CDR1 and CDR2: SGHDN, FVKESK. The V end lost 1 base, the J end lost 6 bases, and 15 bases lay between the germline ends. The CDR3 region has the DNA TGTGCCAGCAGCCAAGCGGAGGGACGGATCGCTGAAGCTTTCTTT. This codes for CASSQAEGRIAEAFF.

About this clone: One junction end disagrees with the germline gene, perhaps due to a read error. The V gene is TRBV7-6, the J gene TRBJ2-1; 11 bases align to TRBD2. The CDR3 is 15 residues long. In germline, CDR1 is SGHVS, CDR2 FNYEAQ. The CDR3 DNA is TGTGCCAGCAGCGTAGCGGGAGGGCCCATAAATGAGCAGTTCTTC. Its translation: CASSVAGGPINEQFF.

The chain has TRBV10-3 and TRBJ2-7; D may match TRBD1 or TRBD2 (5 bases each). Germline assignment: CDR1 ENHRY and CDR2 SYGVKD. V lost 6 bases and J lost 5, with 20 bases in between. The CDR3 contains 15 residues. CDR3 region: CAIRDFRDRLDEQYF. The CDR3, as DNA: TGTGCCATCAGAGACTTCCGGGACCGACTCGACGAGCAGTACTTC.

The CDR3 reads CASSEGDPRSNQPQHF. CDR3 nucleotides: TGTGCCAGCAGTGAGGGGGACCCGCGGAGCAATCAGCCCCAGCATTTT. The rearrangement uses TRBV2 and TRBJ1-5; D may be TRBD1 (5 bases). Trimming removed 3 bases from V and 1 base from J, with 13 bases in between. The CDR3 spans 16 residues. CDR1 is SNHLY and CDR2 is FYNNEI in the germline V gene.

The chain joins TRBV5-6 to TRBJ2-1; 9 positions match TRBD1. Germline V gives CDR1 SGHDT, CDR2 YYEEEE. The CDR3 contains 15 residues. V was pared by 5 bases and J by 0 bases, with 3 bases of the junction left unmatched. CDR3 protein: CASSLTGGSYNEQFF. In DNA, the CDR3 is TGTGCCAGCAGTTTGACAGGGGGCTCCTACAATGAGCAGTTCTTC.

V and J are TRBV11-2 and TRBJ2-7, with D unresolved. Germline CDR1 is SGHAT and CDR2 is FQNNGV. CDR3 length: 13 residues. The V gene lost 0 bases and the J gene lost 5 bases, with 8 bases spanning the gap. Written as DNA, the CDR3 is TGTGCCAGCAGCTTAGATTCTGGCGACGAGCAGTACTTC. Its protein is CASSLDSGDEQYF.

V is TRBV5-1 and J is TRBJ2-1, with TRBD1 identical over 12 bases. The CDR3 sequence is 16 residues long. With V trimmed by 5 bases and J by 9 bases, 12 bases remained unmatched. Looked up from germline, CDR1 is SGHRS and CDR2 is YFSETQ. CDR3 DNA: TGCGCCAGCAGGAAAAACCGGGACAGGGGGCCGAGTGAGCAGTTCTTC. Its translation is CASRKNRDRGPSEQFF.

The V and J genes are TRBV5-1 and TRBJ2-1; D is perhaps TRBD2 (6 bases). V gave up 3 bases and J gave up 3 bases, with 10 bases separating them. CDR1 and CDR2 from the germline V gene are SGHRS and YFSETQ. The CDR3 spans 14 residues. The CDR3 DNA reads TGCGCCAGCAGCTCCGGGACTTACTACAATGAGCAGTTCTTC. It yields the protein CASSSGTYYNEQFF.

Written as DNA, the CDR3 is TGTGCCAGCAGCTTAGACCTAGCGGGAGGGGTCTACGAGCAGTACTTC. Its protein is CASSLDLAGGVYEQYF. The rearrangement joins TRBV7-8 to TRBJ2-7, with 12 bases lining up with TRBD2. The CDR3 length is 16 residues. V lost 1 base and J lost 3; bases outside the gene matches: 4. The V gene's germline CDR1 is SGHVS and CDR2 FQNEAQ.

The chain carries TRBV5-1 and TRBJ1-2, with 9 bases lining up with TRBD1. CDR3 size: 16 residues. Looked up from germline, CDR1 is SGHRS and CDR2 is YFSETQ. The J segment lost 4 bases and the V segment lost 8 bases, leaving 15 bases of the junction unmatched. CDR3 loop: CASVIPGQGSGYGYTF. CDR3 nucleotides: TGCGCCAGTGTAATACCGGGACAGGGAAGCGGCTATGGCTACACCTTC.

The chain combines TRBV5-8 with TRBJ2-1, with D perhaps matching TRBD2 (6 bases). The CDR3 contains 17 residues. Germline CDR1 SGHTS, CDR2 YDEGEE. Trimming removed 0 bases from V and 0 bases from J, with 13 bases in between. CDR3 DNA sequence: TGTGCCAGCAGCTTGGTAACTAGCTGGCGCTCCTACAATGAGCAGTTCTTC. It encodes CASSLVTSWRSYNEQFF.

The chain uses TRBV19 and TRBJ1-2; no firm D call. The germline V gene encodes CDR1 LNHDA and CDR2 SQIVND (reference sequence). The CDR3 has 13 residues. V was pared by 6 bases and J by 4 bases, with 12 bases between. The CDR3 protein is CASRTPGSYGYTF. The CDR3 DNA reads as TGTGCCAGTAGAACCCCCGGGAGCTATGGCTACACCTTC.

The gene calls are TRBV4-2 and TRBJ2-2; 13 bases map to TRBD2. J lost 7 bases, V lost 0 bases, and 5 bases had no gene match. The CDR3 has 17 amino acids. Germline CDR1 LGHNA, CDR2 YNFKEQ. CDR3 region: CASSQEWTSGRGGELFF. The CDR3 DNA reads TGTGCCAGCAGCCAAGAGTGGACTAGCGGGAGAGGCGGGGAGCTGTTTTTT.

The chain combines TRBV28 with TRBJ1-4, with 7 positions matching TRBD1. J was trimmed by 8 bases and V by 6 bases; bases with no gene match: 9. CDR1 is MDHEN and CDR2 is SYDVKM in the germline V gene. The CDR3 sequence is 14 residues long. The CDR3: CASSQSGGNEKLFF. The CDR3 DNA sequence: TGTGCCAGCAGCCAATCAGGGGGGAACGAAAAACTGTTTTTT.

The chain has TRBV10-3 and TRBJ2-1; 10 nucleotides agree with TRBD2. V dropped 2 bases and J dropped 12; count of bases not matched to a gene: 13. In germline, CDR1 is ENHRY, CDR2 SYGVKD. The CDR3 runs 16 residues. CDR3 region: CAISEKREGPGGRQFF. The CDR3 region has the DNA TGTGCCATCAGTGAGAAGCGGGAGGGCCCGGGGGGGCGGCAGTTCTTC.

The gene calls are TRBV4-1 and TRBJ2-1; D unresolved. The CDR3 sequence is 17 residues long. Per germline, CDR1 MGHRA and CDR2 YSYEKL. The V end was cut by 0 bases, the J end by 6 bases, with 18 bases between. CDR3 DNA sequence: TGCGCCAGCAGCCAAGAGCAAGGCCTAGGCTTAGGCAATGAGCAGTTCTTC. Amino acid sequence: CASSQEQGLGLGNEQFF.

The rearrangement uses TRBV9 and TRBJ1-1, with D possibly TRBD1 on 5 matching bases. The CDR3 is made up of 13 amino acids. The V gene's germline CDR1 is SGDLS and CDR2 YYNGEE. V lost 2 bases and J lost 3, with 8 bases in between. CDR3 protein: CASSVDRYTEAFF. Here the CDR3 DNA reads TGTGCCAGCAGCGTCGACAGATACACTGAAGCTTTCTTT.